Listed below are T cell receptor beta chains from one sample, sequenced in a study of T cells after posttransplantation cyclophosphamide. Clones were read by immunoSEQ multiplex PCR, and TCRdb kept only the in-frame ones, dropping some. The sample consists of some 12,000 clones, roughly 80% of them appearing once. Sequencing was performed on PBMCs, taken after allogeneic stem cell transplant with posttransplant cyclophosphamide. The receptors derive from a female patient in her forties or fifties who received an allogeneic stem cell transplant from a related donor, was CMV-positive, and had no GVHD. Some T cells may trace back to the graft donor. Each CDR3 is given with its conserved first and last residue. Each record gives: J gene, CDR3 length, D gene, V gene, clone size, CDR3 DNA, CDR3 protein. A D gene is named only where the DNA matches it firmly. Rows may omit the clone size; those that give it use once, few, many or a size class.

J gene: TRBJ2-1
CDR3 length: 17
D gene: .
V gene: TRBV10-1
clone size: once
CDR3 DNA: TGCGCCACTCTCGTCTCTCCACGGCCGGACAGCTACAATGAGCAGTTCTTC
CDR3 protein: CATLVSPRPDSYNEQFF

J gene: TRBJ2-5
CDR3 length: 14
D gene: .
V gene: TRBV5-1
clone size: .
CDR3 DNA: TGCGCCAGCAGCTTGTGGGGGGGCGTGGAGACCCAGTACTTC
CDR3 protein: CASSLWGGVETQYF

J gene: TRBJ2-2
CDR3 length: 15
D gene: TRBD1
V gene: TRBV5-1
clone size: .
CDR3 DNA: TGCGCCAGCAGCATTACAGGGGGGAACACCGGGGAGCTGTTTTTT
CDR3 protein: CASSITGGNTGELFF

J gene: TRBJ1-1
CDR3 length: 15
D gene: .
V gene: TRBV25-1
clone size: .
CDR3 DNA: TGTGCCAGCAGTGATCGGGGATCTATGAACACTGAAGCTTTCTTT
CDR3 protein: CASSDRGSMNTEAFF

J gene: TRBJ1-1
CDR3 length: 14
D gene: .
V gene: TRBV7-6
clone size: .
CDR3 DNA: TGTGCCAGCAGTCAGACAGAGCTGAACACTGAAGCTTTCTTT
CDR3 protein: CASSQTELNTEAFF

J gene: TRBJ1-2
CDR3 length: 15
D gene: TRBD1
V gene: TRBV14
clone size: .
CDR3 DNA: TGTGCCAGCAGCCAAGGACAGGGACAATACTATGGCTACACCTTC
CDR3 protein: CASSQGQGQYYGYTF

J gene: TRBJ2-3
CDR3 length: 18
D gene: TRBD1
V gene: TRBV5-1
clone size: .
CDR3 DNA: TGCGCCAGCAGCTTGACAGGACAGGGGGCGCCAGGCACAGATACGCAGTATTTT
CDR3 protein: CASSLTGQGAPGTDTQYF

J gene: TRBJ2-2
CDR3 length: 15
D gene: .
V gene: TRBV5-4
clone size: .
CDR3 DNA: TGTGCCAGCAGCTTGGAGCAGGCCTACACCGGGGAGCTGTTTTTT
CDR3 protein: CASSLEQAYTGELFF

J gene: TRBJ1-1
CDR3 length: 13
D gene: .
V gene: TRBV6-1
clone size: .
CDR3 DNA: TGTGCCAGCTTCAGGGGCTTGAACACTGAAGCTTTCTTT
CDR3 protein: CASFRGLNTEAFF

J gene: TRBJ2-1
CDR3 length: 16
D gene: .
V gene: TRBV7-6
clone size: .
CDR3 DNA: TGTGCCAGCAGCTCAGGGGGGCAGGGTTCCGGGAATGAGCAGTTCTTC
CDR3 protein: CASSSGGQGSGNEQFF

J gene: TRBJ2-4
CDR3 length: 17
D gene: .
V gene: TRBV30
clone size: .
CDR3 DNA: TGTGCCTGGAGCCCGGGAGTGCGGGGTAAAACCAAAAACATTCAGTACTTC
CDR3 protein: CAWSPGVRGKTKNIQYF

J gene: TRBJ2-7
CDR3 length: 15
D gene: TRBD1
V gene: TRBV5-1
clone size: .
CDR3 DNA: TGCGCCAGCAGCCCGGTGGGGACAGGAGTCTACGAGCAGTACTTC
CDR3 protein: CASSPVGTGVYEQYF

J gene: TRBJ2-7
CDR3 length: 13
D gene: TRBD2
V gene: TRBV6-1
clone size: .
CDR3 DNA: TGTGCCAGCGTCAGCGGGGGGGTCTACGAGCAGTACTTC
CDR3 protein: CASVSGGVYEQYF

J gene: TRBJ2-5
CDR3 length: 12
D gene: .
V gene: TRBV19
clone size: once
CDR3 DNA: TGTGCCAGTAGTAACATGCTAGAGACCCAGTACTTC
CDR3 protein: CASSNMLETQYF

J gene: TRBJ1-1
CDR3 length: 12
D gene: .
V gene: TRBV7-2
clone size: .
CDR3 DNA: TGTGCCAGCAGCTTAGACGGGACTGAAGCTTTCTTT
CDR3 protein: CASSLDGTEAFF

J gene: TRBJ2-7
CDR3 length: 17
D gene: TRBD1
V gene: TRBV7-2
clone size: .
CDR3 DNA: TGTGCCAGCAGCTTAGGGGGTCGACAGGGGAGCTCCTACGAGCAGTACTTC
CDR3 protein: CASSLGGRQGSSYEQYF

J gene: TRBJ2-2
CDR3 length: 15
D gene: .
V gene: TRBV5-1
clone size: .
CDR3 DNA: TGCGCCAGCAGCTTGCTCCAGGAGAACACCGGGGAGCTGTTTTTT
CDR3 protein: CASSLLQENTGELFF

J gene: TRBJ1-2
CDR3 length: 15
D gene: TRBD1
V gene: TRBV10-3
clone size: .
CDR3 DNA: TGTGCCATCAGTGATTGGGGACAGGGAGGTCATGGCTACACCTTC
CDR3 protein: CAISDWGQGGHGYTF

J gene: TRBJ2-5
CDR3 length: 15
D gene: TRBD2
V gene: TRBV6-6
clone size: .
CDR3 DNA: TGTGCCAGCATCAACGAGGGACTAGCGTACTCGGCCCAGTACTTC
CDR3 protein: CASINEGLAYSAQYF

J gene: TRBJ1-3
CDR3 length: 18
D gene: .
V gene: TRBV21-1
clone size: .
CDR3 DNA: TGTGCCAGCAGCAAAAGCTTCCCAACAGGGTTCGTCGGGAACACCATATATTTT
CDR3 protein: CASSKSFPTGFVGNTIYF

J gene: TRBJ2-7
CDR3 length: 14
D gene: TRBD1
V gene: TRBV18
clone size: .
CDR3 DNA: TGTGCCAGCTCACCCGGGACAGGGCACTACGAGCAGTACTTC
CDR3 protein: CASSPGTGHYEQYF

J gene: TRBJ1-5
CDR3 length: 15
D gene: .
V gene: TRBV6-1
clone size: once
CDR3 DNA: TGTGCCAGCAGACCCGGGACATCAGTAGATCAGCCCCAGCATTTT
CDR3 protein: CASRPGTSVDQPQHF

J gene: TRBJ1-4
CDR3 length: 14
D gene: .
V gene: TRBV4-3
clone size: medium-sized
CDR3 DNA: TGCGCCAGCAGCCTCTGGGGGGGACCGGGAGAACTGTTTTTT
CDR3 protein: CASSLWGGPGELFF

J gene: TRBJ2-1
CDR3 length: 16
D gene: TRBD2
V gene: TRBV2
clone size: .
CDR3 DNA: TGTGCCAGCACGTTGGAGCGGGGGGCTCCCGGCAATGAGCAGTTCTTC
CDR3 protein: CASTLERGAPGNEQFF

J gene: TRBJ1-2
CDR3 length: 14
D gene: TRBD1
V gene: TRBV5-1
clone size: .
CDR3 DNA: TGCGCCAGCAGCTTGGTACAGGGGGCAGATGGCTACACCTTC
CDR3 protein: CASSLVQGADGYTF

J gene: TRBJ1-2
CDR3 length: 15
D gene: TRBD1
V gene: TRBV6-1
clone size: .
CDR3 DNA: TGTGCCAGCAGTGAGAGGAGGACAGGGGTGGATGGCTACACCTTC
CDR3 protein: CASSERRTGVDGYTF

J gene: TRBJ1-5
CDR3 length: 15
D gene: TRBD1
V gene: TRBV12-5
clone size: .
CDR3 DNA: TGTGCTAGTGGGGGGAGCAGGGGGCGAACTGAGCCCCAGCATTTT
CDR3 protein: CASGGSRGRTEPQHF

J gene: TRBJ1-6
CDR3 length: 18
D gene: TRBD1
V gene: TRBV7-9
clone size: few
CDR3 DNA: TGTGCCAGCAGCCGATTCACATCCCCGGGACAGGGAAATTCACCCCTCCACTTT
CDR3 protein: CASSRFTSPGQGNSPLHF

J gene: TRBJ2-1
CDR3 length: 15
D gene: .
V gene: TRBV5-4
clone size: .
CDR3 DNA: TGTGCCAGCAGCTTGGATATGGGACAAGACAATGAGCAGTTCTTC
CDR3 protein: CASSLDMGQDNEQFF

J gene: TRBJ1-4
CDR3 length: 14
D gene: TRBD1
V gene: TRBV7-8
clone size: .
CDR3 DNA: TGTGCCAGCAGCCCGGGGACAGGGAGTGAAAAACTGTTTTTT
CDR3 protein: CASSPGTGSEKLFF

J gene: TRBJ2-5
CDR3 length: 15
D gene: .
V gene: TRBV11-1
clone size: .
CDR3 DNA: TGTGCCAGCAGCCGAGGACACCGGCGGTCAGAGACCCAGTACTTC
CDR3 protein: CASSRGHRRSETQYF

J gene: TRBJ2-7
CDR3 length: 14
D gene: .
V gene: TRBV7-2
clone size: .
CDR3 DNA: TGTGCCAGCAGCCTGGGGCCTCGCTCCTACGAGCAGTACTTC
CDR3 protein: CASSLGPRSYEQYF

J gene: TRBJ2-7
CDR3 length: 15
D gene: .
V gene: TRBV15
clone size: .
CDR3 DNA: TGTGCCACCAGCAGAGATACCGCCACGAGGAACGAGCAGTACTTC
CDR3 protein: CATSRDTATRNEQYF

J gene: TRBJ2-4
CDR3 length: 15
D gene: .
V gene: TRBV5-1
clone size: .
CDR3 DNA: TGCGCCAGCAGCTCGGATGGGGGGTCGGTCGGCATTCAGTACTTC
CDR3 protein: CASSSDGGSVGIQYF

J gene: TRBJ2-3
CDR3 length: 16
D gene: TRBD2
V gene: TRBV2
clone size: .
CDR3 DNA: TGTGCCAGCAGTGTCTCCTCGGACGGACTAGCAGATACGCAGTATTTT
CDR3 protein: CASSVSSDGLADTQYF

J gene: TRBJ2-1
CDR3 length: 16
D gene: TRBD2
V gene: TRBV5-1
clone size: .
CDR3 DNA: TGCGCCAGCAGCTGGGGACTAGCGGGGGGGGGCCGGGAGCAGTTCTTC
CDR3 protein: CASSWGLAGGGREQFF

J gene: TRBJ1-2
CDR3 length: 15
D gene: .
V gene: TRBV5-4
clone size: .
CDR3 DNA: TGTGCCAGCAGCTTGGTTTCTGGACATAACTATGGCTACACCTTC
CDR3 protein: CASSLVSGHNYGYTF

J gene: TRBJ2-3
CDR3 length: 15
D gene: TRBD1
V gene: TRBV29-1
clone size: .
CDR3 DNA: TGCAGCGTCGTACAGGGGGCCTCTAGCACAGATACGCAGTATTTT
CDR3 protein: CSVVQGASSTDTQYF

J gene: TRBJ1-2
CDR3 length: 13
D gene: .
V gene: TRBV11-1
clone size: once
CDR3 DNA: TGTGCCAGCAGCTCCCCGTGGAGCTATGGCTACACCTTC
CDR3 protein: CASSSPWSYGYTF

J gene: TRBJ2-3
CDR3 length: 15
D gene: .
V gene: TRBV5-1
clone size: .
CDR3 DNA: TGCGCCAGCAGCTTGGGCCCCAGGGTCACAGATACGCAGTATTTT
CDR3 protein: CASSLGPRVTDTQYF

J gene: TRBJ2-1
CDR3 length: 12
D gene: .
V gene: TRBV25-1
clone size: .
CDR3 DNA: TGTGCCAGTAGAATCTCCTACAATGAGCAGTTCTTC
CDR3 protein: CASRISYNEQFF

J gene: TRBJ2-1
CDR3 length: 16
D gene: TRBD1
V gene: TRBV11-3
clone size: .
CDR3 DNA: TGTGCCAGCAGCTTAACAGGTAGGGGGCCTTACAATGAGCAGTTCTTC
CDR3 protein: CASSLTGRGPYNEQFF

J gene: TRBJ2-7
CDR3 length: 15
D gene: .
V gene: TRBV7-8
clone size: .
CDR3 DNA: TGTGCCAGCAGCGTCGCTGCTAGCGCTAACTACGAGCAGTACTTC
CDR3 protein: CASSVAASANYEQYF

J gene: TRBJ1-2
CDR3 length: 14
D gene: .
V gene: TRBV6-5
clone size: .
CDR3 DNA: TGTGCCAGCAGTTCCCGACACCTTGGCTATGGCTACACCTTC
CDR3 protein: CASSSRHLGYGYTF

J gene: TRBJ2-3
CDR3 length: 14
D gene: TRBD2
V gene: TRBV6-1
clone size: .
CDR3 DNA: TGTGCCACAGATAGCGGGGGGGCCCAAGATACGCAGTATTTT
CDR3 protein: CATDSGGAQDTQYF

J gene: TRBJ2-7
CDR3 length: 15
D gene: TRBD1
V gene: TRBV11-2
clone size: .
CDR3 DNA: TGTGCCAGCACCGCAGGGGGCACCGGTTCCTACGAGCAGTACTTC
CDR3 protein: CASTAGGTGSYEQYF

J gene: TRBJ2-3
CDR3 length: 12
D gene: .
V gene: TRBV6-5
clone size: .
CDR3 DNA: TGTGCCAGCAGTCCTAATCTGCCTACGCAGTATTTT
CDR3 protein: CASSPNLPTQYF

J gene: TRBJ1-2
CDR3 length: 14
D gene: .
V gene: TRBV2
clone size: .
CDR3 DNA: TGTGCCAGCAGGGGTACAGGACAGAGCTATGGCTACACCTTC
CDR3 protein: CASRGTGQSYGYTF